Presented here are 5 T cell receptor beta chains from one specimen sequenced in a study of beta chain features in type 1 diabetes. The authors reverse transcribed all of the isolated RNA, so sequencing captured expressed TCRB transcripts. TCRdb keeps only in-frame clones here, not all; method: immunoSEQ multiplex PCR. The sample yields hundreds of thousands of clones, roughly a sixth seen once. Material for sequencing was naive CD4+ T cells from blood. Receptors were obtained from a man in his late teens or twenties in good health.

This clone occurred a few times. Here the CDR3 reads CASRDLWHTGELFF. The CDR3 DNA reads as TGTGCCAGCAGAGACCTGTGGCACACCGGGGAGCTGTTTTTT. The chain carries TRBV6-5 and TRBJ2-2; no firm D call. With 6 bases removed from V and 3 bases from J, the gap between germline ends came to 11 bases. This CDR3 is 14 amino acids long. Germline V lookup: CDR1 MNHEY, CDR2 SVGAGI.

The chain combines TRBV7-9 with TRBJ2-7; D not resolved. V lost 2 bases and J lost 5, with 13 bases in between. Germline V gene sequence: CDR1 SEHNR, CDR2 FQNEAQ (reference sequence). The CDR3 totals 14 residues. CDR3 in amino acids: CASSLHSGWDEQYF. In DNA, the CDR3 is TGTGCCAGCAGCTTACACTCAGGTTGGGACGAGCAGTACTTC.

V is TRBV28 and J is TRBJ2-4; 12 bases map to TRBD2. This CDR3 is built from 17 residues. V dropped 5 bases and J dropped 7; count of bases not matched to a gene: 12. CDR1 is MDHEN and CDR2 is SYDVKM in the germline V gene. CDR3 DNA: TGTGCCAGCAGTGCCCTAGCTTCTACTAGCGGGAGGAACATTCAGTACTTC. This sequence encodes CASSALASTSGRNIQYF.

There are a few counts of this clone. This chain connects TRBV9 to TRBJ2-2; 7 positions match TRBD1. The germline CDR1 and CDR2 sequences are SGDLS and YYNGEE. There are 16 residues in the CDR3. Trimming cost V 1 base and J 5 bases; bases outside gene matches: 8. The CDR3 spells CASSVRAAGGTGELFF. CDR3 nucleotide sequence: TGTGCCAGCAGCGTACGTGCGGCAGGGGGTACCGGGGAGCTGTTTTTT.

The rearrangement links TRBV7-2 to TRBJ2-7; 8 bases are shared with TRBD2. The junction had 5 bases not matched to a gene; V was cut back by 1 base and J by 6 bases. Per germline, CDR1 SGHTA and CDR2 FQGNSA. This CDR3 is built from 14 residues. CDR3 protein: CASSLGRGLGEQYF. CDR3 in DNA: TGTGCCAGCAGCTTAGGCAGGGGACTAGGCGAGCAGTACTTC.